These T cell receptor beta chains were read from a single sample in a study of T cell responses to AZD1222 COVID-19 vaccine. Data came from immunoSEQ multiplex PCR; TCRdb stores just in-frame clones and leaves some out. The sample holds approximately 74,000 clones; 80% to 90% are singletons and the top ten take roughly 2.7%. Here the sequenced sample was peripheral blood, taken on day 0 of AZD1222 vaccination. The receptors were sampled from an adult in good health. Each CDR3 is given with its conserved first and last residue. The order of the fields is D gene, J gene, clone size, V gene, CDR3 protein, CDR3 DNA. D genes are given only for firm matches. Size is omitted from some rows. Given values are once, few, many or a class for expanded clones.

. TRBJ2-7 once TRBV11-3 CASSLGGETPYEQYF TGTGCCAGCAGCTTAGGTGGGGAAACCCCCTACGAGCAGTACTTC
TRBD2 TRBJ2-2 . TRBV7-9 CASSRIGRERNTGELFF TGTGCCAGCAGCCGTATAGGGAGGGAGCGGAACACCGGGGAGCTGTTTTTT
TRBD1 TRBJ1-5 . TRBV24-1 CATSPGTGGFNQPQHF TGTGCCACCAGTCCCGGGACAGGGGGCTTCAATCAGCCCCAGCATTTT
. TRBJ1-5 . TRBV19 CASSKGQPSSNQPQHF TGTGCCAGTAGTAAAGGACAACCCTCTAGCAATCAGCCCCAGCATTTT
. TRBJ2-2 . TRBV6-5 CASSLGTRNTGELFF TGTGCCAGCAGTTTGGGGACACGGAACACCGGGGAGCTGTTTTTT
. TRBJ1-1 . TRBV4-3 CASSQEIGEPGTEAFF TGCGCCAGCAGCCAAGAAATAGGCGAACCGGGCACTGAAGCTTTCTTT
TRBD1 TRBJ1-1 . TRBV10-3 CAINSDRPSQAFF TGTGCCATCAACTCGGACAGGCCATCTCAAGCTTTCTTT
. TRBJ1-4 . TRBV27 CASSLSGTRGEKLFF TGTGCCAGCAGTTTATCCGGGACTCGGGGAGAAAAACTGTTTTTT
. TRBJ1-4 few TRBV4-1 CASSLRLGEKLFF TGCGCCAGCAGCCTCCGGTTGGGTGAAAAACTGTTTTTT
. TRBJ1-3 . TRBV6-6 CASSVSSSGNTIYF TGTGCCAGCAGTGTCTCGAGCTCTGGAAACACCATATATTTT
. TRBJ2-7 . TRBV29-1 CSVDGQGWAYEQYF TGCAGCGTTGATGGGCAGGGGTGGGCATACGAGCAGTACTTC
. TRBJ2-1 . TRBV5-3 CARSLGQGYSNEQFF TGTGCCAGAAGCTTGGGTCAGGGGTACTCCAATGAGCAGTTCTTC
. TRBJ2-6 . TRBV4-3 CASSQDPGHISGANVLTF TGCGCCAGCAGCCAGGATCCGGGACACATCTCTGGGGCCAACGTCCTGACTTTC
. TRBJ1-4 . TRBV21-1 CASSNCCAANEKLFF TGTGCCAGCAGCAATTGTTGTGCGGCTAATGAAAAACTGTTTTTT
. TRBJ1-2 . TRBV5-1 CASSLGVNYGYTF TGCGCCAGCAGCTTGGGGGTGAACTATGGCTACACCTTC
. TRBJ1-3 . TRBV15 CATSRDRGTTRNF TGTGCCACCAGCAGAGATCGCGGGACAACAAGAAATTTT
. TRBJ1-2 . TRBV12-3/TRBV12-4 CASSSQTVYGYTF TGTGCCAGCAGCTCCCAGACAGTCTATGGCTACACCTTC
. TRBJ2-5 few TRBV5-5 CASSLNTGGLQETQYF TGTGCCAGCAGCTTGAATACGGGGGGCCTACAAGAGACCCAGTACTTC
. TRBJ2-7 . TRBV7-2 CASSLTAVSSYEQYF TGTGCCAGCAGCTTAACGGCGGTGAGCTCCTACGAGCAGTACTTC
TRBD2 TRBJ2-5 . TRBV4-2 CASSQKRGIGETQYF TGTGCCAGCAGCCAAAAGCGGGGGATAGGGGAGACCCAGTACTTC
. TRBJ2-7 . TRBV5-6 CASSLPNIHEQYF TGTGCCAGCAGCTTGCCAAATATCCACGAGCAGTACTTC
. TRBJ1-2 . TRBV6-5 CASRPDRQVDGYTF TGTGCCAGCAGACCCGACCGACAAGTGGATGGCTACACCTTC
. TRBJ1-1 . TRBV16 CASSPTTNTEAFF TGTGCCAGCAGCCCGACCACTAACACTGAAGCTTTCTTT
TRBD1 TRBJ1-4 . TRBV27 CASSLSHGTAGELFF TGTGCCAGCAGTTTATCTCACGGGACAGCAGGGGAACTGTTTTTT
. TRBJ1-6 . TRBV7-3 CASSLIGNSPLHF TGTGCCAGCAGCTTAATCGGGAATTCACCCCTCCACTTT
TRBD1 TRBJ2-1 . TRBV27 CASSSADPGGQFF TGTGCCAGCAGTTCCGCTGACCCAGGGGGGCAGTTCTTC